The entry below gives a single T cell receptor (beta chain) sequence along with its context. Its cognate antigen is unknown. This sample is drawn from a study of shared clonotypes between healthy human individuals. Study-wide context: The people who gave samples were a couple of women and a few men aged 18 to 49.

Whole-study results and caveats: Investigators collected only blood, and repertoires in tissues likely differ.

In the original processing: For the immunoSEQ data, sequences were junction-only without quality scores, so filtering differed. Clones were read by immunoSEQ multiplex PCR, and TCRdb kept only the in-frame ones, dropping some. The V and J calls and the clone size are those of that table, but D and trimming were determined from the DNA. The sample records under 2.5 million clones, less than 95% being singletons. This TCR was sampled from a man aged 18 to 35 in good health. Some clones in this sample may be carry-over from other donors' samples. Sequences were obtained from naive CD4+ T cells from PBMCs. Noted subset: CD45RA+ positively selected.

CDR3 in amino acids: CASSPTGLDDTQYF. CDR3 sequence (DNA): TGTGCCAGCTCACCGACAGGTTTGGATGATACGCAGTATTTT. The rearrangement joins TRBV18 to TRBJ2-3; tentative D call: TRBD1 (6 bases). Germline V lookup: CDR1 KGHSH, CDR2 LQKENI. This CDR3 has 14 residues. The germline V and J ends were trimmed by 3 bases and 6 bases, with 13 bases remaining between them.